The rows below give T cell receptor beta chains drawn from one sample of a study of blood T cell repertoires in COVID-19. Profiling relied on immunoSEQ multiplex PCR, and the TCRdb table lists in-frame clones only, not all of them. This table holds approximately 250,000 clones, 91% found once. The specimen sequenced was PBMCs or T cells enriched from blood (not recorded which). Every receptor here comes from a man between 40 and 49 years old who had been exposed to COVID-19. Each CDR3 is given with its conserved first and last residue. Each record gives: CDR3 protein, CDR3 DNA, D gene, J gene, CDR3 length, clone size, V gene. The D gene is left open where the match is weak. Expanded clones are given a class, and other clones once, few, many or no size at all.

CASSQDPGLNSPLHF TGTGCCAGCAGCCAAGATCCCGGGTTAAATTCACCCCTCCACTTT - TRBJ1-6 15 - TRBV3-1/TRBV3-2
CASSQGGKPQHF TGTGCCAGCAGTCAGGGAGGTAAGCCCCAGCATTTT - TRBJ1-5 12 - TRBV2
CASSYSRLAKNIQYF TGTGCCAGCAGTTATTCGAGACTAGCCAAAAACATTCAGTACTTC - TRBJ2-4 15 - TRBV6-2/TRBV6-3
CATSREGDRASEKLFF TGTGCCACCAGCAGAGAAGGCGACAGAGCGAGTGAAAAACTGTTTTTT - TRBJ1-4 16 once TRBV15
CASNVGTSTDTQYF TGTGCCAGCAACGTGGGGACTAGCACAGATACGCAGTATTTT - TRBJ2-3 14 - TRBV9
CASSLLNSGGIGQETQYF TGCGCCAGCAGCTTGTTGAATTCGGGGGGAATCGGGCAAGAGACCCAGTACTTC TRBD2 TRBJ2-5 18 - TRBV5-1
CATARTPEDNEQFF TGTGCCACCGCTAGGACTCCCGAGGACAATGAGCAGTTCTTC - TRBJ2-1 14 once TRBV24-1
CASSFTGAIDTQYF TGCGCCAGCAGCTTTACAGGGGCCATAGATACGCAGTATTTT TRBD1 TRBJ2-3 14 - TRBV5-1
CASSVRGLAEAFF TGTGCCAGCAGCGTCAGGGGGCTTGCTGAAGCTTTCTTT TRBD1 TRBJ1-1 13 - TRBV9
CASSGGTSGTKNIQYF TGCGCCAGCAGCGGGGGGACTAGCGGGACCAAAAACATTCAGTACTTC TRBD2 TRBJ2-4 16 - TRBV5-1
CASSFPRGERYF TGTGCCAGCAGCTTCCCCCGGGGGGAAAGGTACTTC TRBD2 TRBJ2-7 12 - TRBV11-2
CASSERGEQYF TGTGCCAGCTCCGAGCGAGGAGAGCAGTACTTC - TRBJ2-7 11 - TRBV18
CASRDSNSPLHF TGTGCCAGCAGGGACAGTAATTCACCCCTCCACTTT - TRBJ1-6 12 few TRBV6-5
CAWSVYTLGSPLHF TGTGCCTGGAGTGTATATACCCTAGGTTCACCCCTCCACTTT - TRBJ1-6 14 - TRBV30
CASSEIQGDTEAFF TGTGCCAGCAGTGAAATACAGGGGGACACTGAAGCTTTCTTT TRBD1 TRBJ1-1 14 - TRBV6-1
CASSRDGTSGADTQYF TGCGCCAGCAGCAGGGACGGGACTAGCGGGGCAGATACGCAGTATTTT TRBD2 TRBJ2-3 16 - TRBV5-1
CASRKQGAPDYGYTF TGTGCCAGCAGAAAACAGGGGGCGCCAGACTATGGCTACACCTTC TRBD1 TRBJ1-2 15 - TRBV28
CASSLMISGSANEQFF TGCGCCAGCAGCTTGATGATTAGCGGGAGTGCGAATGAGCAGTTCTTC TRBD2 TRBJ2-1 16 - TRBV5-1
CASSFRGLNTEAFF TGTGCCAGCAGCTTCAGGGGATTGAACACTGAAGCTTTCTTT - TRBJ1-1 14 - TRBV7-2
CASSLEPGLAVYNEQFF TGTGCCAGCAGCTTAGAGCCGGGACTAGCGGTCTACAATGAGCAGTTCTTC TRBD2 TRBJ2-1 17 - TRBV7-9
CASSTGPTGDGYTF TGCGCCAGCAGCACCGGTCCTACAGGGGACGGCTACACCTTC TRBD1 TRBJ1-2 14 - TRBV5-1
CASSLGQGETQYF TGTGCCAGCAGCCTAGGACAGGGGGAGACCCAGTACTTC TRBD1 TRBJ2-5 13 - TRBV7-2
CASSQPFRGREAYF TGCGCCAGCAGCCAGCCCTTCCGCGGCAGGGAGGCGTACTTC - TRBJ2-7 14 once TRBV4-1
CASNRDRGNQPQHF TGTGCCAGCAATCGGGACAGGGGTAATCAGCCCCAGCATTTT TRBD1 TRBJ1-5 14 - TRBV28
CASSNLANQPQHF TGTGCCAGCAGCAATTTAGCAAATCAGCCCCAGCATTTT - TRBJ1-5 13 once TRBV3-1/TRBV3-2
CASRARTDTQYF TGTGCCAGCAGGGCCCGCACAGATACGCAGTATTTT - TRBJ2-3 12 - TRBV28
CASSPPGEVYGYTF TGTGCCAGCTCACCACCCGGGGAGGTTTATGGCTACACCTTC - TRBJ1-2 14 - TRBV18
CASSSGQSYGYTF TGTGCCAGCAGTTCCGGACAGTCCTATGGCTACACCTTC - TRBJ1-2 13 few TRBV6-5
CASSLGDTEAFF TGTGCCAGCAGCTTGGGCGACACTGAAGCTTTCTTT - TRBJ1-1 12 - TRBV5-4
CASSLYDRGLSGELFF TGTGCCAGCAGCTTATACGACAGGGGGCTCAGCGGGGAGCTGTTTTTT TRBD1 TRBJ2-2 16 - TRBV5-5
CASSTGLANEQFF TGTGCCAGTAGTACGGGACTAGCCAATGAGCAGTTCTTC TRBD2 TRBJ2-1 13 - TRBV19
CASSYRGPVEQYF TGTGCCAGCAGCTACAGGGGGCCGGTCGAGCAGTACTTC TRBD1 TRBJ2-7 13 - TRBV14
CASSPGQTASYNEQFF TGTGCCAGCAGCCCGGGACAGACGGCTTCCTACAATGAGCAGTTCTTC TRBD1 TRBJ2-1 16 - TRBV5-4
CASSQDQPSGRNTQYF TGCGCCAGCAGCCAAGATCAGCCTAGCGGGAGAAATACGCAGTATTTT TRBD2 TRBJ2-3 16 - TRBV4-3